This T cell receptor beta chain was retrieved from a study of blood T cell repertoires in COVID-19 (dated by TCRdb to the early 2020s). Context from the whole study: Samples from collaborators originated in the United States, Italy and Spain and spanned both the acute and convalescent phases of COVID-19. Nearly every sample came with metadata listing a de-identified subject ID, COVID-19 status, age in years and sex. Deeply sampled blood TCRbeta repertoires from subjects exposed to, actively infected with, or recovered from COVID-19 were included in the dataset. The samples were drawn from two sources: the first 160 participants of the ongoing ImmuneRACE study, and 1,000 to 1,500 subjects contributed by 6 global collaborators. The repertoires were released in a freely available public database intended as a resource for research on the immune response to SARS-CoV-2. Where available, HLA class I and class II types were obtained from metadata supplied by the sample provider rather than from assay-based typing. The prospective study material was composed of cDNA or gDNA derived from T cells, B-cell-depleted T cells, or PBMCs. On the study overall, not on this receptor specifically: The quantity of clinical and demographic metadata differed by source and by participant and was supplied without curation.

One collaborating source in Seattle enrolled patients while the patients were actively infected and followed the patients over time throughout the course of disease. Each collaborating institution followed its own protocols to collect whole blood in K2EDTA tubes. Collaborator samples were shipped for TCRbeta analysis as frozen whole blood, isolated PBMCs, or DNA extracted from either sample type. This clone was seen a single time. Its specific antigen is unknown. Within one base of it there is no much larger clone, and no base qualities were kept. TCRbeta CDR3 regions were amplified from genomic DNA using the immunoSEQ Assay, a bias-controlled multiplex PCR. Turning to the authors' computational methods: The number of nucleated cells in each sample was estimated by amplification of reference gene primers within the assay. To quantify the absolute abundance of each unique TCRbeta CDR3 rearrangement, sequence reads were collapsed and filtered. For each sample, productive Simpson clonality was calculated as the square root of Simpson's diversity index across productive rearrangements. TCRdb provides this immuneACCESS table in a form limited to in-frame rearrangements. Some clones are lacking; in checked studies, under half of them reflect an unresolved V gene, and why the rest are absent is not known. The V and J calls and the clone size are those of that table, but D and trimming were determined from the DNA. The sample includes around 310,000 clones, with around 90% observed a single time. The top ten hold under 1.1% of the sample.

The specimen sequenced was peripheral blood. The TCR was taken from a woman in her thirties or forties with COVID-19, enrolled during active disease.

The DNA is as follows: TGTGCCAGCAGCTTGATTCCTACAGGTGCGGGACAGGCTTTCTTT. It specifies CASSLIPTGAGQAFF. The sequence links TRBV5-6 to TRBJ1-1, with TRBD1 identical over 7 junction bases. CDR1 and CDR2, looked up from the germline V gene, are SGHDT and YYEEEE. The germline V end is reduced by 1 base and the J end by 11 bases; junction bases left unmatched: 14. Taken from cysteine to phenylalanine, the CDR3 has 15 residues. The retained sequence is limited to the CDR3, 45 bases, with the frame set at the first base.